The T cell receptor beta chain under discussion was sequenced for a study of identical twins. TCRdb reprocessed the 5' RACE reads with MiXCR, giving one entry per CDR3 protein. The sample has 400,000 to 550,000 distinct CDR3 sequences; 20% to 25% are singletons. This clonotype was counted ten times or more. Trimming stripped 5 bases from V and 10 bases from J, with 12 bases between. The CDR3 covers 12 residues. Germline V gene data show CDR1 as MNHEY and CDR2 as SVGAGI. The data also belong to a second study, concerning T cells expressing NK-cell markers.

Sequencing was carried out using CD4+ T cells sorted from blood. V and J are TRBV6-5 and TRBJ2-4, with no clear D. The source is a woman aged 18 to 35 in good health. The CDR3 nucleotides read TGTGCCAGCAGTAACACCGGGCATATTCAGTACTTC. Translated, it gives CASSNTGHIQYF.